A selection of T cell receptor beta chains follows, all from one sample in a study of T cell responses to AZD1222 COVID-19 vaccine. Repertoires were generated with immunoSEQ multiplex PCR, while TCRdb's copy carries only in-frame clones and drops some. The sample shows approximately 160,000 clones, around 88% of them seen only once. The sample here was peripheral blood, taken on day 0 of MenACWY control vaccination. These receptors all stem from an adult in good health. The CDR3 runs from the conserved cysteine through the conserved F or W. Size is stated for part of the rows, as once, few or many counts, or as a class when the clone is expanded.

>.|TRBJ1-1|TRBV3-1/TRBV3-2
CASSQFSGTGEAFF
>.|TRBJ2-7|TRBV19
CASSPWTSGRVDAYEQYF
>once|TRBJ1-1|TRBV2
CASSSRVIGTEAFF
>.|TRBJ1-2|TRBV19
CASSMGTYGYTF
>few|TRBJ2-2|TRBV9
CASSVTDRELFF
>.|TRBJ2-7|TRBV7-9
CASSLSFEQYF
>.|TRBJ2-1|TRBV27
CASSFTSGFYNEQFF
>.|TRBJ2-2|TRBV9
CASSVAGANTGELFF
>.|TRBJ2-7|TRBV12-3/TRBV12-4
CASSLTGGEQYF
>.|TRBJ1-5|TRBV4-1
CASSRGQHLNQPQHF